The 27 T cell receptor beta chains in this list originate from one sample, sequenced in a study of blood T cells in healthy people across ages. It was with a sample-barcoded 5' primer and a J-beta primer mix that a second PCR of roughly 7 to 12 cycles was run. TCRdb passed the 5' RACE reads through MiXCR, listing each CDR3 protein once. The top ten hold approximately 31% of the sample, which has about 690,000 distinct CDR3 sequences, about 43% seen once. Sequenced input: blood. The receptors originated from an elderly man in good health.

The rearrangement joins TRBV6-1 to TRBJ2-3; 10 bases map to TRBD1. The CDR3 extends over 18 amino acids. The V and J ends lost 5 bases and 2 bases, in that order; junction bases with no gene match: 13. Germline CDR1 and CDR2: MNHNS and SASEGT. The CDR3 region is CASSLAQTGGTLTDTQYF. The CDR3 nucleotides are TGTGCCAGCAGTCTCGCCCAGACAGGGGGCACCCTCACAGATACGCAGTATTTT.

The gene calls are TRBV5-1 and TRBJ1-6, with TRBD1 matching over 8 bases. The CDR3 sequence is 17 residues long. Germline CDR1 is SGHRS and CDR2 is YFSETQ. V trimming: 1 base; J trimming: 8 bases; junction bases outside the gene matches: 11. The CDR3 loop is CASSLFSPDRGDSPLHF. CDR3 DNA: TGCGCCAGCAGCTTGTTTTCCCCCGACAGGGGAGATTCACCCCTCCACTTT.

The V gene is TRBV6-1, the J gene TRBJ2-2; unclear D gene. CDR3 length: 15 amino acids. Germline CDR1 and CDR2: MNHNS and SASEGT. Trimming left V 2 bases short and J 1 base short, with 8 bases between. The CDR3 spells CASSERALNTGELFF. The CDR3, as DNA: TGTGCCAGCAGTGAACGGGCACTGAACACCGGGGAGCTGTTTTTT.

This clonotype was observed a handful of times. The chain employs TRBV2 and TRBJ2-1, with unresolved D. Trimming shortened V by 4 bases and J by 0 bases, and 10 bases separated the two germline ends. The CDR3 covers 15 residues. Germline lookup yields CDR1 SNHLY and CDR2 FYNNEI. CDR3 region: CASSAQFSSYNEQFF. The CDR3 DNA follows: TGTGCCAGCAGTGCCCAATTTAGCTCCTACAATGAGCAGTTCTTC.

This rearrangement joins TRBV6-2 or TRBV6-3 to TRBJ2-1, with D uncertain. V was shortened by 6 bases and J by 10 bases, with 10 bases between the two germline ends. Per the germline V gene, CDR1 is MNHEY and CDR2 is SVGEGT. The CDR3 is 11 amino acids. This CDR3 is CASSRALEQFF. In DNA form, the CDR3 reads TGTGCCAGCAGCCGGGCCCTAGAGCAGTTCTTC.

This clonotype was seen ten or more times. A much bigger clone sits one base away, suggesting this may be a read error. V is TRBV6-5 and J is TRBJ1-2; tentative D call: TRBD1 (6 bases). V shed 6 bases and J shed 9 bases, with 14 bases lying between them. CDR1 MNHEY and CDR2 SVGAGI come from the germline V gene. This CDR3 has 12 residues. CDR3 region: CASRTTGCSYTF. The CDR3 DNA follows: TGTGCCAGCAGGACGACAGGTTGTAGCTACACCTTC.

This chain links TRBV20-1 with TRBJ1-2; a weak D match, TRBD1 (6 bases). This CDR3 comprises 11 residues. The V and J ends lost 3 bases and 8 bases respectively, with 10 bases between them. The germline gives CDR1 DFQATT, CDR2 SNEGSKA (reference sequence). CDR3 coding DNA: TGCAGTGCTAGTCAGGGGAACGGCTACACCTTC. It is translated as CSASQGNGYTF.

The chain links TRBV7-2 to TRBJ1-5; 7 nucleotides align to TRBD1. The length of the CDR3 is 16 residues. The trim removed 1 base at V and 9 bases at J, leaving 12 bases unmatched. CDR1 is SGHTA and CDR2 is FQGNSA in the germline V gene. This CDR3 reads CASSLGLGDSLGPQHF. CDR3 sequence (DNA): TGTGCCAGCAGCTTAGGTCTCGGGGACAGTTTGGGGCCCCAGCATTTT.

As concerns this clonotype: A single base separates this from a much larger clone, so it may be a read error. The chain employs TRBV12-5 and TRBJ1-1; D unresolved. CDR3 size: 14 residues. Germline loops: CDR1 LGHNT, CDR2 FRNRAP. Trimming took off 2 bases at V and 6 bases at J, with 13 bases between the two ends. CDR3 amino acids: CASGLPPVSAEAFF. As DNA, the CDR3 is TGTGCTAGTGGTTTGCCCCCAGTCTCGGCTGAAGCTTTCTTT. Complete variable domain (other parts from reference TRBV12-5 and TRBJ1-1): DARVTQTPRHKVTEMGQEVTMRCQPILGHNTVFWYRQTMMQGLELLAYFRNRAPLDDSGMPKDRFSAEMPDATLATLKIQPSEPRDSAVYFCASGLPPVSAEAFFGQGTRLTVV.

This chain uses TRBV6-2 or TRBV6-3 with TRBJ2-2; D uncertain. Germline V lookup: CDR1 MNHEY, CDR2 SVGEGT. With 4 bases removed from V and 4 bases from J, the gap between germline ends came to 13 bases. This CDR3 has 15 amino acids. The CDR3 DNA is TGTGCCAGCAGTTCGGTGGGTCCCATCACCGGGGAGCTGTTTTTT. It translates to CASSSVGPITGELFF.

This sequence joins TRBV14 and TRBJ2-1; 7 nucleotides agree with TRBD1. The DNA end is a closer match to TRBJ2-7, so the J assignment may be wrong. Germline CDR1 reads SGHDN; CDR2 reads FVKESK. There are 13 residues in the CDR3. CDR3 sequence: CASSERGHNEQYF. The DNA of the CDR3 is TGTGCCAGCTCGGAGAGGGGGCACAATGAGCAGTACTTC.

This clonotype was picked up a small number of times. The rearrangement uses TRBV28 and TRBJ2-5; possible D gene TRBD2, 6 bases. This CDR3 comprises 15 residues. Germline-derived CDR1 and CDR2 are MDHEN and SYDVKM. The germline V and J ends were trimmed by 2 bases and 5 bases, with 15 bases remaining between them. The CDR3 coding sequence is TGTGCCAGCAGTTTAGACCGTCCTGGGGGGGAGACCCAGTACTTC. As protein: CASSLDRPGGETQYF.

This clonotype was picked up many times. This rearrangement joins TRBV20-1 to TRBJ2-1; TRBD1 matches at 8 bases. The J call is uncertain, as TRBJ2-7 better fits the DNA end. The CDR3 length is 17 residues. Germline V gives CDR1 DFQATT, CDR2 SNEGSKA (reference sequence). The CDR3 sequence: CSARYGDRPSSYNEQYF. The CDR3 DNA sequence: TGCAGTGCTAGATACGGGGACAGGCCGAGCTCCTACAATGAGCAGTACTTC.

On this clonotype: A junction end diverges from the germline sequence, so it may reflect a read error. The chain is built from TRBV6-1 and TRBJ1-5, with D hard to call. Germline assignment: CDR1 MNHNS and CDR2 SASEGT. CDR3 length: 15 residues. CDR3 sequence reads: CASSTDGYSNQPQHF. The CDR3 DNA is TGCGCCAGCAGCACGGACGGGTATAGCAATCAGCCCCAGCATTTT.

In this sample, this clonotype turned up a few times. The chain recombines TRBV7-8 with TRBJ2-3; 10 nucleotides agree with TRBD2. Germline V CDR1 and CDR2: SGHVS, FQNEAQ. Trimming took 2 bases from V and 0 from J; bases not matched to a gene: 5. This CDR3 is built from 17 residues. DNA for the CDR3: TGTGCCAGCAGCTTATCTAGCGGGAGCCTAAGCACAGATACGCAGTATTTT. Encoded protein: CASSLSSGSLSTDTQYF.

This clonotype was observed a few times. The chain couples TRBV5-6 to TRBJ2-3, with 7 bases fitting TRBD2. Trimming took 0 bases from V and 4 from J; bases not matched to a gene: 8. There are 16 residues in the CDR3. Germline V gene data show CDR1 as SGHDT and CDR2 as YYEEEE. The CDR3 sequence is CASSLAGGSAADTQYF. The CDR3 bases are TGTGCCAGCAGCTTGGCCGGGGGGAGTGCGGCAGATACGCAGTATTTT.

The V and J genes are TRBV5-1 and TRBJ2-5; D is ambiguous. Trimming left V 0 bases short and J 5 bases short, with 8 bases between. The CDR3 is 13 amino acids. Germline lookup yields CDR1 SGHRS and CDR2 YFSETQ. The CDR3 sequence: CASSLAMRETQYF. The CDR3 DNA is TGCGCCAGCAGCTTGGCCATGCGGGAGACCCAGTACTTC.

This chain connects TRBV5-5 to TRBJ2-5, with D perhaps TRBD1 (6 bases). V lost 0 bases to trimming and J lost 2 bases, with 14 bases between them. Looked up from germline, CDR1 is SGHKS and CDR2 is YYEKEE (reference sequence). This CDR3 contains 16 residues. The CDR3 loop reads CASSLARTVPQETQYF. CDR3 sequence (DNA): TGTGCCAGCAGCTTGGCCCGGACAGTCCCACAAGAGACCCAGTACTTC.

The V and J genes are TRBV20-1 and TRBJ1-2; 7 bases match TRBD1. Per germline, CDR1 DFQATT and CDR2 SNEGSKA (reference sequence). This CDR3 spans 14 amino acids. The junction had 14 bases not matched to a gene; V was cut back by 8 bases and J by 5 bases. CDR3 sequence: CSTLGPGQSYGYTF. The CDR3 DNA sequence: TGCAGTACATTAGGGCCGGGACAGAGTTATGGCTACACCTTC.

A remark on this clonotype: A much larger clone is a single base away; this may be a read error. CDR3 DNA sequence: TGTGCCAGCAGTTTCGGGGACTACAATGAGCAGTACTTC. Protein product: CASSFGDYNEQYF. This rearrangement joins TRBV27 to TRBJ2-5; 7 positions match TRBD2. In germline, CDR1 is MNHEY, CDR2 SMNVEV (reference sequence). V was pared by 3 bases and J by 11 bases, with 9 bases of the junction left unmatched. CDR3 length: 13 residues.

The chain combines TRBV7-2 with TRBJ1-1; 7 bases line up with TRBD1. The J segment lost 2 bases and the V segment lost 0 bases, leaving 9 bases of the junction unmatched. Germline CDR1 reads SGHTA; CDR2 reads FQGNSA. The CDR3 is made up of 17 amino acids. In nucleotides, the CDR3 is TGTGCCAGCAGCTTAGCAGGGACAAGGGGGCCCAACACTGAAGCTTTCTTT. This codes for CASSLAGTRGPNTEAFF.

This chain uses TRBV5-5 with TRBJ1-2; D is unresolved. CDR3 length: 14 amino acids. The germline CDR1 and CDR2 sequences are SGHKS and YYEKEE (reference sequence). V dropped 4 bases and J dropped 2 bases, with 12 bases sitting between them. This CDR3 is CASSLQEGNYGYTF. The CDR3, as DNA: TGTGCCAGCAGCCTGCAGGAGGGCAACTATGGCTACACCTTC.

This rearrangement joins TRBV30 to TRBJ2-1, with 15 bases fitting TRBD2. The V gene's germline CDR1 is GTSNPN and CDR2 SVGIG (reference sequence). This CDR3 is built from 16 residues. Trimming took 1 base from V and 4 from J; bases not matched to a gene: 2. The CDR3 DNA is TGTGCCTGGAGTGAGGGGACTAGCGGGAGGTACAATGAGCAGTTCTTC. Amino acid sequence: CAWSEGTSGRYNEQFF.

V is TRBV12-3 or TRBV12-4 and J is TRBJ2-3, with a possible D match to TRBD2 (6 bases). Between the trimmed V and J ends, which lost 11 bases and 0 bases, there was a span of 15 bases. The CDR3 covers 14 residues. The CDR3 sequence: CACGGTDSTDTQYF. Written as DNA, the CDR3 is TGTGCCTGTGGCGGGACCGATAGCACAGATACGCAGTATTTT.

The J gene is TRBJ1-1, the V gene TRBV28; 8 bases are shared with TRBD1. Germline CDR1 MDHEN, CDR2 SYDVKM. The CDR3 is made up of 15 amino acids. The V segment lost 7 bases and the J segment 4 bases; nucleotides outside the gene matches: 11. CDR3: CASNPPGQGGTEAFF. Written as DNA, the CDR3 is TGTGCCAGCAATCCCCCCGGACAGGGAGGCACTGAAGCTTTCTTT.

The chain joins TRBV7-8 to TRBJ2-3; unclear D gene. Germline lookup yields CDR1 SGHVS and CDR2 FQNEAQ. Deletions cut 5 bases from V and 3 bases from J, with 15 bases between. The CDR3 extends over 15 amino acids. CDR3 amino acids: CASSLGPHGTDTQYF. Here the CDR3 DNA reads TGTGCCAGCAGCCTCGGGCCACATGGAACAGATACGCAGTATTTT.

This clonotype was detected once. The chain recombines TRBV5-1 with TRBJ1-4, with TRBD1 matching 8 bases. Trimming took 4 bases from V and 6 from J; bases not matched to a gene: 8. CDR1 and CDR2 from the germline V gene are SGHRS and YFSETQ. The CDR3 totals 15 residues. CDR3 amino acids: CASSRDRRRDEKLFF. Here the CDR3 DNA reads TGCGCCAGCAGCAGGGACAGGAGGCGGGATGAAAAACTGTTTTTT.